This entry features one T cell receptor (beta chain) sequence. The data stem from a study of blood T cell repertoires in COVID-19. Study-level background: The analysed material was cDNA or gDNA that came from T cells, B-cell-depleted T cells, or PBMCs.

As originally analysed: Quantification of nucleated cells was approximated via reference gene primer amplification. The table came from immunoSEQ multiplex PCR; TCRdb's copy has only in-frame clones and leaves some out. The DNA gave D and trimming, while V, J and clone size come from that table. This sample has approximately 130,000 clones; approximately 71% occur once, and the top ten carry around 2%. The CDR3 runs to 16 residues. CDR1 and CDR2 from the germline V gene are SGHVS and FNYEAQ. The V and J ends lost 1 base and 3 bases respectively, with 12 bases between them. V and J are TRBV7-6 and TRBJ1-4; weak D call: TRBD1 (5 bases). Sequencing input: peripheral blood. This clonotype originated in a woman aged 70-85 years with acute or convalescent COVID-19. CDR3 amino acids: CASSLGAGQANEKLFF. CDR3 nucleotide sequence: TGTGCCAGCAGCTTAGGGGCAGGGCAGGCTAATGAAAAACTGTTTTTT.